This T cell receptor beta chain was obtained from a study of blood T cell repertoires in COVID-19. Looking at the study overall: Acute-phase and convalescent COVID-19 samples originated in the United States, Italy and Spain.

Trimming shortened V by 1 base and J by 0 bases, and 10 bases separated the two germline ends. Looked up from germline, CDR1 is LGHNA and CDR2 is YSLEER. This CDR3 has 16 residues. This clone showed up just a few times. Method: immunoSEQ multiplex PCR; TCRdb's copy keeps in-frame clones and lacks some. Among around 280,000 clones listed, nearly 90% were seen once. The sample comprised PBMCs or T cells enriched from blood (not recorded which). The clonotype was recovered from a woman between 18 and 29 years old with acute COVID-19. V usage is TRBV4-3 and J usage is TRBJ2-1; D might be TRBD1 (6 bases). CDR3 region: CASSQVGGSSYNEQFF. The CDR3 region has the DNA TGCGCCAGCAGCCAAGTAGGGGGAAGCTCCTACAATGAGCAGTTCTTC.